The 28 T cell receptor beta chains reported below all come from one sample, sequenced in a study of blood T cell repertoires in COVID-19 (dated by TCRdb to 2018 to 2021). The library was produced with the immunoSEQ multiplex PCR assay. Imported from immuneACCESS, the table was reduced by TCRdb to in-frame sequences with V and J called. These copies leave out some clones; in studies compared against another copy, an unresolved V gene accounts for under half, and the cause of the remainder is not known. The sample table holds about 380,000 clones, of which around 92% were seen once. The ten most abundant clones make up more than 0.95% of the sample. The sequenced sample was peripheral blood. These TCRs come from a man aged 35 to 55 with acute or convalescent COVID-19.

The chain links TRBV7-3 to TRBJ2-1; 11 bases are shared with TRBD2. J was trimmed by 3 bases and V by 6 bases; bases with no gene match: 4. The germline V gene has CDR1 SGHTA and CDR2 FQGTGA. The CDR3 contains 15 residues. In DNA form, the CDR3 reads TGTGCCAGCAGGGCGACTAGCGGGGACTACAATGAGCAGTTCTTC. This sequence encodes CASRATSGDYNEQFF.

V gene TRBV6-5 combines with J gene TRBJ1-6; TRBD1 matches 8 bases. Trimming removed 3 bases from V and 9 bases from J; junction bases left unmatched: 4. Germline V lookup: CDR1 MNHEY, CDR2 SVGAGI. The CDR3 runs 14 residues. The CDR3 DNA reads TGTGCCAGCAGTTATTCCAGGGGGCTTTCACCCCTCCACTTT. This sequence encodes CASSYSRGLSPLHF.

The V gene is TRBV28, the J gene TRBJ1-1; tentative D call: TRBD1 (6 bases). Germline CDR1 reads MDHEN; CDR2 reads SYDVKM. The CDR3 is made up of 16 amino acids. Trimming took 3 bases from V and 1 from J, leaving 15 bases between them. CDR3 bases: TGTGCCAGCAGTTTTAGGACAGATTACCAGAACACTGAAGCTTTCTTT. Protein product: CASSFRTDYQNTEAFF.

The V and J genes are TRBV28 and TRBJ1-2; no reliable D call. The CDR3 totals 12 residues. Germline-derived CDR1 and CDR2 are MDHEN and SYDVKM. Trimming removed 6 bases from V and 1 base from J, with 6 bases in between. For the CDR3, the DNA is TGTGCCAGCAGGACAAGTAACTATGGCTACACCTTC. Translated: CASRTSNYGYTF.

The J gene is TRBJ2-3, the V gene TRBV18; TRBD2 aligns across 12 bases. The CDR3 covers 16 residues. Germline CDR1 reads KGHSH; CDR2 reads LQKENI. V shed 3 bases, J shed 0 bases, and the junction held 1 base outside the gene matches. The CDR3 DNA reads TGTGCCAGCTCACCCGGGACTAGCGGGAGCACAGATACGCAGTATTTT. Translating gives CASSPGTSGSTDTQYF.

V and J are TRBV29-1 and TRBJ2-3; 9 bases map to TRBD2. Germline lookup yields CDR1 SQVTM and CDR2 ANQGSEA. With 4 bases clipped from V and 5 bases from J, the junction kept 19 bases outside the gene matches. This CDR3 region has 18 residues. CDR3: CSVVRLQLIAGAKDTQYF. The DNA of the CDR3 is TGCAGCGTTGTCCGTCTTCAACTAATAGCGGGAGCCAAAGATACGCAGTATTTT.

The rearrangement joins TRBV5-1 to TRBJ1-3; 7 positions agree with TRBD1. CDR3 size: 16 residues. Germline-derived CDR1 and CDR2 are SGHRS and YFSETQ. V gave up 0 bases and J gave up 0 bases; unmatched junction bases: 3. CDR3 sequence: CASSLAGTDSGNTIYF. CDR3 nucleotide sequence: TGCGCCAGCAGCTTGGCCGGGACAGACTCTGGAAACACCATATATTTT. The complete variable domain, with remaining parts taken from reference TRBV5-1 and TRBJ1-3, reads KAGVTQTPRYLIKTRGQQVTLSCSPISGHRSVSWYQQTPGQGLQFLFEYFSETQRNKGNFPGRFSGRQFSNSRSEMNVSTLELGDSALYLCASSLAGTDSGNTIYFGEGSWLTVV.

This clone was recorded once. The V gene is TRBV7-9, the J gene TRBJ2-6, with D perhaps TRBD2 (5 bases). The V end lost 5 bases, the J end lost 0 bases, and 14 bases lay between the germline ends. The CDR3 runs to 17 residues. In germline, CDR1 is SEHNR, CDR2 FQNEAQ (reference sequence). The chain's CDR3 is CASSPPGFGSGANVLTF. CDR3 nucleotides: TGTGCCAGCAGCCCCCCGGGGTTCGGCTCTGGGGCCAACGTCCTGACTTTC.

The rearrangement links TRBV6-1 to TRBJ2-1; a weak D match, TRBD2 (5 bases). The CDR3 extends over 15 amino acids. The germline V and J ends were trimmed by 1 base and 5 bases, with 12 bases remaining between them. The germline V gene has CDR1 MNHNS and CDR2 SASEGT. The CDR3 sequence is CASSEGADGDNEQFF. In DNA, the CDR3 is TGTGCCAGCAGTGAAGGGGCAGACGGGGACAATGAGCAGTTCTTC.

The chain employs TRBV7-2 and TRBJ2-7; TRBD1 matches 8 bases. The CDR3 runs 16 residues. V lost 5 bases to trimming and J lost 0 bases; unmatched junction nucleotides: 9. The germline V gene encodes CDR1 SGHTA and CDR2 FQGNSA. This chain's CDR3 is CASSRSGTGASYEQYF. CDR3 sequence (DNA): TGTGCCAGCAGCCGCTCCGGGACAGGCGCCTCCTACGAGCAGTACTTC.

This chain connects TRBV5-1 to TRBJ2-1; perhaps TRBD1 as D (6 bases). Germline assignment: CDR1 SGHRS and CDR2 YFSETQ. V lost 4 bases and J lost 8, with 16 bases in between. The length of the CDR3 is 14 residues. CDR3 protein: CASSRNRGKDEQFF. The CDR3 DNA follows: TGCGCCAGCAGCCGGAATAGGGGGAAGGATGAGCAGTTCTTC.

The CDR3 DNA follows: TGCGCCAGCAGCTTGAGGACTAGCGGGAGTTATCAAGAGACCCAGTACTTC. Translation gives CASSLRTSGSYQETQYF. The J gene is TRBJ2-5, the V gene TRBV5-1; 13 bases align to TRBD2. Germline V gives CDR1 SGHRS, CDR2 YFSETQ. The CDR3 extends over 17 amino acids. Trimming took 1 base from V and 2 from J; bases not matched to a gene: 5.

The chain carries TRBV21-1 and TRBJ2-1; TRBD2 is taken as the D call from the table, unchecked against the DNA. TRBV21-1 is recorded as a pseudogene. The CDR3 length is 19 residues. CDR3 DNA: TGTGCCAGCAGCTCACAGACTAGCGGGAGCCGCGGAACCTACAATGAGCAGTTCTTC. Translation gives CASSSQTSGSRGTYNEQFF.

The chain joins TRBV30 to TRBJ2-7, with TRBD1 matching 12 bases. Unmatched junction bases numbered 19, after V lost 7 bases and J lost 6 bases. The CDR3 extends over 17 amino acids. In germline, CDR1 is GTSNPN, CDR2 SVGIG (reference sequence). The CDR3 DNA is TGTGCCTACAACTACCGGGACAGGGGGCCCCGTTACGCCGAGCAGTACTTC. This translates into CAYNYRDRGPRYAEQYF.

The CDR3 bases are TGTGCCAGCAGTTGGGCTCCCGGGGAGCTGTTTTTT. Its protein is CASSWAPGELFF. The chain links TRBV6-5 to TRBJ2-2; no clear D. With 4 bases removed from V and 6 bases from J, the gap between germline ends came to 6 bases. There are 12 residues in the CDR3. Germline V gives CDR1 MNHEY, CDR2 SVGAGI.

DNA for the CDR3: TGTGCCAGCAGCGAAGGACAGGGGGCGAGCGCGGAAAAACTGTTTTTT. Its translation: CASSEGQGASAEKLFF. This chain connects TRBV14 to TRBJ1-4; 11 positions match TRBD1. Germline V CDR1 and CDR2: SGHDN, FVKESK. Trimming at V came to 5 bases and at J to 8 bases, leaving 10 bases not matched to a gene. The CDR3 covers 16 residues. Based on the CDR3 plus reference TRBV14 and TRBJ1-4, the full variable domain is EAGVTQFPSHSVIEKGQTVTLRCDPISGHDNLYWYRRVMGKEIKFLLHFVKESKQDESGMPNNRFLAERTGGTYSTLKVQPAELEDSGVYFCASSEGQGASAEKLFFGSGTQLSVL.

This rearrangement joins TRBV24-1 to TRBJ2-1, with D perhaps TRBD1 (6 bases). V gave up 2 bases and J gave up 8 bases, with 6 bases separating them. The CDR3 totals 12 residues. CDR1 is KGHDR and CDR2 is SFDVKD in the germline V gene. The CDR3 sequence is CATSDSGDEQFF. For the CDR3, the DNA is TGTGCCACCAGTGATTCAGGGGATGAGCAGTTCTTC.

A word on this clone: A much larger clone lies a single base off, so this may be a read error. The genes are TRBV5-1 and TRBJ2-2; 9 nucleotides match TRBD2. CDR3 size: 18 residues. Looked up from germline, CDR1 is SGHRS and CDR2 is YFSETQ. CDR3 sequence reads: CASSLSRGRGYGTRELFF. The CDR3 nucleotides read TGCGCCAGCAGCTTGTCCCGCGGGAGGGGATATGGCACCAGGGAGCTGTTTTTT.

CDR3 sequence: CASTPNSVENSPLHF. DNA for the CDR3: TGTGCCAGCACCCCGAATTCGGTAGAGAATTCACCCCTCCACTTT. The rearrangement joins TRBV6-2 or TRBV6-3 to TRBJ1-6; D remains unclear. This CDR3 has 15 residues. V shed 7 bases and J shed 7 bases, with 17 bases lying between them. The germline gives CDR1 MNHEY, CDR2 SVGEGT.

The CDR3 DNA sequence: TGTGCCAGCAGTATAAACAGTGGCACTGAAGCTTTCTTT. This gives the protein CASSINSGTEAFF. This chain joins TRBV6-5 and TRBJ1-1; D is unclear. CDR1 is MNHEY, CDR2 SVGAGI, per germline. CDR3 size: 13 residues. Trimming stripped 5 bases from V and 4 bases from J, with 11 bases between.

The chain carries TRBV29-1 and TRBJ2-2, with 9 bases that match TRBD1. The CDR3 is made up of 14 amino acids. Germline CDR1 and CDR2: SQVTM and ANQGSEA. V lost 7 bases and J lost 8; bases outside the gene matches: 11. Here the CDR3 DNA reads TGCAGCGCCGCCGGGACAGGGATGTTGGGGGAGCTGTTTTTT. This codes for CSAAGTGMLGELFF.

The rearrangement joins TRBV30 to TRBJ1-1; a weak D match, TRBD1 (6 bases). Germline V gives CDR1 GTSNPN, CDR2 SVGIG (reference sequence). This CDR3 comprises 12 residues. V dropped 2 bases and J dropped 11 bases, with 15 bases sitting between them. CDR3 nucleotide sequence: TGTGCCTGGAGTTCCGGAAACAGGGAGGCTTTCTTT. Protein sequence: CAWSSGNREAFF.

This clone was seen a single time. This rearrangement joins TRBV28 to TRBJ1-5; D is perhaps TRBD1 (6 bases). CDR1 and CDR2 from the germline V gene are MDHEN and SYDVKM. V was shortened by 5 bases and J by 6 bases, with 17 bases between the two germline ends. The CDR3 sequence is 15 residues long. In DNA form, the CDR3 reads TGTGCCAGCAGTCCGTACAGGGAGGGGAGTCAGCCCCAGCATTTT. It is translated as CASSPYREGSQPQHF.

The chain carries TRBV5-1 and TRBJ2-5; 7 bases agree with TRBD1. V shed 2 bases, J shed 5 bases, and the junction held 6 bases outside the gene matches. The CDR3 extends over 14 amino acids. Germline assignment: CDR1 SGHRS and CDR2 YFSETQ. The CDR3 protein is CASSLLTGEETQYF. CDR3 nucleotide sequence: TGCGCCAGCAGCTTACTAACAGGGGAGGAGACCCAGTACTTC.

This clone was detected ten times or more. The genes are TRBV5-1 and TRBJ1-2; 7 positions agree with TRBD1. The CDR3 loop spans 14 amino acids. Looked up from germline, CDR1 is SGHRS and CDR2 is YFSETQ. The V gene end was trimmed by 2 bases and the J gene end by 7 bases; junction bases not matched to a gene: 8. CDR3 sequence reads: CASSFLDRVGGYTF. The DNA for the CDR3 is TGCGCCAGCAGCTTCCTCGACAGGGTCGGTGGCTACACCTTC.

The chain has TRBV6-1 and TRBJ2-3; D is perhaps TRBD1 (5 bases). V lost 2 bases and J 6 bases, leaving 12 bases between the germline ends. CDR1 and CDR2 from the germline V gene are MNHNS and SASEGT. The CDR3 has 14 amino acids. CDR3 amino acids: CASSEPAGRDTQYF. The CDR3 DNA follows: TGTGCCAGCAGTGAACCCGCAGGGCGGGATACGCAGTATTTT.

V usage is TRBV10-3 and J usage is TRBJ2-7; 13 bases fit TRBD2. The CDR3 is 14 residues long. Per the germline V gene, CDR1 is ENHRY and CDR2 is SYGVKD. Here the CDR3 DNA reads TGTGCGGGAGCGACTAGCGGGAGGCCTTACGAGCAGTACTTC. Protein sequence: CAGATSGRPYEQYF.

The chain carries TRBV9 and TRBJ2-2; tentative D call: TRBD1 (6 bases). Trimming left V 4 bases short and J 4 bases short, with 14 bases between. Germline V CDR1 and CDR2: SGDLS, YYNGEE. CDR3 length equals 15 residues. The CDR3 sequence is CASSPRGDTTGELFF. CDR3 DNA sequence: TGTGCCAGCAGCCCTCGAGGGGACACCACCGGGGAGCTGTTTTTT.